These 10 T cell receptor beta chains share one sample of origin, sequenced in a study of patients and donors after allogeneic stem cell transplantation. TCRdb recomputed calls from the RT-PCR reads with MiXCR, one row per CDR3 protein. Seen here are about a million distinct CDR3 sequences, over 15% observed once, and the top ten hold 6%. Sample: blood, either unsorted or a sorted T cell fraction (not recorded which). The origin of the receptors is a human donor who was either an allogeneic HSCT recipient or a stem cell or donor lymphocyte infusion donor (not recorded which). It is not recorded whose cells these are; they may come from a transplant donor.

This clonotype was seen more than once but under ten times. The V gene is TRBV20-1, the J gene TRBJ2-7, with D possibly being TRBD2 (6 bases). This CDR3 is built from 13 residues. V dropped 5 bases and J dropped 2 bases, with 13 bases sitting between them. Germline CDR1 is DFQATT and CDR2 is SNEGSKA (reference sequence). CDR3 DNA sequence: TGCAGTGCTGGCCGCGGAGGGACCTACGAGCAGTACTTC. It encodes CSAGRGGTYEQYF.

This clonotype has just a few counts. The chain couples TRBV20-1 to TRBJ1-5; D is unclear. CDR1 and CDR2 from the germline V gene are DFQATT and SNEGSKA (reference sequence). Trimming cost V 3 bases and J 6 bases, with 9 bases left between them. The CDR3 loop spans 12 amino acids. Here the CDR3 reads CSASSGIQPQHF. In nucleotides, the CDR3 is TGCAGTGCTAGTTCCGGGATTCAGCCCCAGCATTTT.

In this sample, this clonotype turned up many times. This chain links TRBV20-1 with TRBJ2-7; 12 positions agree with TRBD2. With V trimmed by 5 bases and J by 3 bases, 5 bases remained unmatched. This CDR3 has 14 residues. The germline V gene has CDR1 DFQATT and CDR2 SNEGSKA (reference sequence). This CDR3 reads CSASRLAGVYEQYF. The CDR3 DNA follows: TGCAGTGCTTCCAGACTAGCGGGAGTCTACGAGCAGTACTTC.

The sample holds a few counts of this clonotype. One junction end does not reproduce the germline sequence, and a read error may be involved. Here the CDR3 reads CASSFREGRVGKVF. The CDR3 DNA sequence: TGTGCCAGCAGTTTTCGCGAGGGCAGGGTGGGGAAAGTCTTC. This chain joins TRBV12-3 or TRBV12-4 and TRBJ2-1; the D call may be TRBD1 or TRBD2 (5 bases each). This CDR3 has 14 amino acids.

This clonotype was recorded only once. The chain employs TRBV3-1 and TRBJ2-1, with 8 bases matching TRBD2. The V gene's germline CDR1 is LGHDT and CDR2 YNNKEL (reference sequence). V was pared by 4 bases and J by 0 bases, with 8 bases of the junction left unmatched. The CDR3 is made up of 17 amino acids. As DNA, the CDR3 is TGTGCCAGCAGCCCTAGCGGGTCCGCGAGCTCCTACAATGAGCAGTTCTTC. Translated: CASSPSGSASSYNEQFF.

The table lists this clonotype with a few counts. The V call is TRBV10-3, the J call TRBJ2-7; tentative D call: TRBD1 (6 bases). V shed 5 bases and J shed 4 bases, with 21 bases lying between them. CDR3 length equals 16 residues. Germline values: CDR1 ENHRY, CDR2 SYGVKD. CDR3 loop: CAISNPPGAMKYEQYF. The CDR3 DNA reads as TGTGCCATCAGTAACCCGCCAGGGGCGATGAAGTACGAGCAGTACTTC.

The gene calls are TRBV3-1 and TRBJ2-3, with D tentatively TRBD1 (6 bases). Trimming removed 4 bases at V and 2 bases at J, with 13 bases between. The CDR3 extends over 15 amino acids. The V gene's germline CDR1 is LGHDT and CDR2 YNNKEL (reference sequence). Here the CDR3 DNA reads TGTGCCAGCAGCCCAACAGGGATCGACACAGATACGCAGTATTTT. Translating it yields CASSPTGIDTDTQYF.

This clonotype was seen a handful of times. The chain links TRBV6-5 to TRBJ2-2; 10 bases are a match to TRBD2. CDR1 is MNHEY, CDR2 SVGAGI, per germline. The CDR3 length is 17 residues. V trimming: 0 bases; J trimming: 1 base; junction bases outside the gene matches: 2. The CDR3 DNA reads TGTGCCAGCAGTTACTCGGGACTAGCGAAGAACACCGGGGAGCTGTTTTTT. It specifies CASSYSGLAKNTGELFF.

The CDR3 is CSVGQGHRGNSPLHF. DNA of the CDR3: TGCAGTGTTGGACAGGGCCATAGGGGGAATTCACCCCTCCACTTT. The chain carries TRBV20-1 and TRBJ1-6, with 8 bases lining up with TRBD1. The CDR3 extends over 15 amino acids. Trimming took 7 bases from V and 7 from J; bases not matched to a gene: 12. Germline V gene lookup returns CDR1 DFQATT and CDR2 SNEGSKA (reference sequence).

This clonotype was recorded a few times. The chain is built from TRBV20-1 and TRBJ1-5, with a possible D match to TRBD1 (5 bases). The CDR3 runs 13 residues. With 6 bases removed from V and 3 bases from J, the gap between germline ends came to 12 bases. CDR1 and CDR2 (germline): DFQATT, SNEGSKA (reference sequence). The chain's CDR3 is CSASWDLNQPQHF. DNA of the CDR3: TGCAGTGCCTCTTGGGACCTCAATCAGCCCCAGCATTTT.